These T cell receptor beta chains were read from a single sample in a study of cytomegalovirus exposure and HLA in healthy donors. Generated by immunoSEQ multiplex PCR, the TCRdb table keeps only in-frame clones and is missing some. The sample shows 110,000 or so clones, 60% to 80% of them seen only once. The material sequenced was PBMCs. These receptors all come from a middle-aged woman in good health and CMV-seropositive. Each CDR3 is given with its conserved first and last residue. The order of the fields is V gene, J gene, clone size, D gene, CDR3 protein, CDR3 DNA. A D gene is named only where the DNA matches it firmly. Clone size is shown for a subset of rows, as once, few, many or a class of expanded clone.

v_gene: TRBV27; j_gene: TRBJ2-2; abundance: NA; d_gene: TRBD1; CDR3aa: CASSFKGASGELFF; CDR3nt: TGTGCCAGCAGTTTTAAGGGGGCCTCCGGGGAGCTGTTTTTT
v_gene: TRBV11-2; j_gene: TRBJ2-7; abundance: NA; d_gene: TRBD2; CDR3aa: CASSLGLAYEQYF; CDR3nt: TGTGCCAGCAGCTTGGGACTAGCTTACGAGCAGTACTTC
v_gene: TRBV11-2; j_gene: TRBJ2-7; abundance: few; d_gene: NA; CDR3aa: CASSHRVHEQYF; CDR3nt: TGTGCCAGCAGCCACAGGGTCCACGAGCAGTACTTC
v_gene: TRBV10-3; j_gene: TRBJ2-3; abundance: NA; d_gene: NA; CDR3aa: CAISLDWATDTQYF; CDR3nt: TGTGCCATCAGCCTCGATTGGGCCACAGATACGCAGTATTTT
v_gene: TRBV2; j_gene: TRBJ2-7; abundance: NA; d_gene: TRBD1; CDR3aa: CASRKDRVNEQYF; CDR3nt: TGTGCCAGCAGGAAGGACAGGGTCAACGAGCAGTACTTC
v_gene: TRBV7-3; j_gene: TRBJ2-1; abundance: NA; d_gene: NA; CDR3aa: CASSFDRGLYNEQFF; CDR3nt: TGTGCCAGCAGCTTCGACAGGGGACTATACAATGAGCAGTTCTTC
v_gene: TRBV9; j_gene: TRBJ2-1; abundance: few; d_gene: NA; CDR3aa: CASSVASYNEQFF; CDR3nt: TGTGCCAGCAGCGTAGCTAGCTACAATGAGCAGTTCTTC
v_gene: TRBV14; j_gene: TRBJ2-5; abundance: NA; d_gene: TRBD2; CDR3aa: CASSQGTSGGLETQYF; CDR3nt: TGTGCCAGCAGCCAAGGAACTAGCGGGGGGTTAGAGACCCAGTACTTC
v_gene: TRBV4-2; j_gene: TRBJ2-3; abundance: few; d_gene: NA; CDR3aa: CASSPTLGGVVTQYF; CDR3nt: TGTGCCAGCAGCCCGACTTTAGGGGGAGTAGTCACGCAGTATTTT
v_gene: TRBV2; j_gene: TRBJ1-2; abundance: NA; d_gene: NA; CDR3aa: CASDRHYGYTF; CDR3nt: TGTGCCTCAGACAGGCACTATGGCTACACCTTC
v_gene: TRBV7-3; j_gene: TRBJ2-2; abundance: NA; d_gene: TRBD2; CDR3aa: CASSLSVSGDRTGELFF; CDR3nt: TGTGCCAGCAGCTTAAGCGTTAGCGGGGATCGCACCGGGGAGCTGTTTTTT